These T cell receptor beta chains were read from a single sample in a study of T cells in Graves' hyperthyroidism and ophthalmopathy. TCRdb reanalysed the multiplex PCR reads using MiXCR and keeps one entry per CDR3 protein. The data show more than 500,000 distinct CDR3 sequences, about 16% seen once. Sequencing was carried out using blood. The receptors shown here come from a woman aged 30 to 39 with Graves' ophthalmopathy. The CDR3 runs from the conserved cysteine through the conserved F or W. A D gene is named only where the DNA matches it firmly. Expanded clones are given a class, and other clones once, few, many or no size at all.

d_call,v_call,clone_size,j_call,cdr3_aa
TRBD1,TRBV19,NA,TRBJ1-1,CASRGQGINTEAFF
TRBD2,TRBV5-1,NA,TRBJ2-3,CASSLYSGSIGDTQYF
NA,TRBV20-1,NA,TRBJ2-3,CSARRPIGTDTQYF
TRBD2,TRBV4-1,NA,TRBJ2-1,CASSQVPGRTSYNEQFF
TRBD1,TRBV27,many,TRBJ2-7,CASQSDWDSRDEQYF
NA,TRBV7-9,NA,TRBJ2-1,CASSPPLHTYNEQFF
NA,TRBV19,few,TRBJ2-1,CASSEDAAAYNEQFF
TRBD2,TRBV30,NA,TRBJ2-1,CAWRPGLAGGREQFF
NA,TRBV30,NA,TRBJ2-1,CAWSPDWSSYNEQFF
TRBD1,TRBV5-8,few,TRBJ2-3,CASSSPGQLTSTDTQYF
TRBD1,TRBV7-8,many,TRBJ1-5,CASSLGQGISSNQPQHF
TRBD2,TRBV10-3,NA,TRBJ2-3,CAISEQREADTQYF
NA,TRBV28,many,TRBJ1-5,CASSLDASPQHF
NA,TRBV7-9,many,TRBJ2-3,CASGRSTDTQYF
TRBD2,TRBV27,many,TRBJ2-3,CASSPVAGSTDTQYF
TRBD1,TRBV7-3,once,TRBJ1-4,CASSSSRQGPTELFF
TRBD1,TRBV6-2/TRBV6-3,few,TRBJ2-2,CASTWTGGTGELFF
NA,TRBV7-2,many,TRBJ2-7,CASSLWDGAGGYEQYF
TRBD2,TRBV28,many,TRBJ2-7,CASSFRLGLAYEQYF
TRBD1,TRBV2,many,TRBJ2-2,CASMWEQGTAGELFF
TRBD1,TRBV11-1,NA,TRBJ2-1,CASSAGQGVNNEQFF
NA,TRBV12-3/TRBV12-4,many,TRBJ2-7,CASSLRTPGAANEQYF
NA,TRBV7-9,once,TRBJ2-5,CASSLLGMGTQYF
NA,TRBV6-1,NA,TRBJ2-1,CASSSPTASYNEQFF
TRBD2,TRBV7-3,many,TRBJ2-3,CASSPRLAQSTDTQYF
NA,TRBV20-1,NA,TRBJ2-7,CSARPPTRSYEQYF
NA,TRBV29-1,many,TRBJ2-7,CSVGPGESYEQYF
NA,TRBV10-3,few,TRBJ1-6,CATLRDTGGINSPLHF
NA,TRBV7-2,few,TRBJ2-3,CASSLAPLTTTQYF
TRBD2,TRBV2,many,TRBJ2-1,CASSVRLADYNEQFF
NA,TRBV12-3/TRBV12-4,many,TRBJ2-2,CASSFTGAGELFF
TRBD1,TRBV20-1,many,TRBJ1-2,CSARRGQGAGGYTF
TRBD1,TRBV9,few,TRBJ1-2,CASSSNTGDYGYTF